This entry concerns a single TCR beta chain. The data were taken from a study of blood T cell repertoires in COVID-19. Study details: Samples of COVID-19 (acute and convalescent) were obtained from the United States, Italy and Spain. From T cells, B-cell-depleted T cells, or PBMCs came the material, which was cDNA or gDNA.

Germline-derived CDR1 and CDR2 are MNHEY and SMNVEV (reference sequence). Trimming shortened V by 4 bases and J by 5 bases, and 8 bases separated the two germline ends. CDR3 length: 12 amino acids. Source study methods: For nucleated cells, counts were estimated from reference gene primer amplification. Sequencing was performed with immunoSEQ multiplex PCR; in TCRdb, only in-frame clones are kept and a portion is missing. V and J calls and clone size are given by that table; D and trimming were obtained from the DNA. The top ten hold 0.9% of the sample, which has some 110,000 clones, around 75% seen once.

The material sequenced was peripheral blood. The sequence derives from a human donor with acute or convalescent COVID-19. The donor label of this sample is uncertain. This sequence joins TRBV27 and TRBJ1-1, with no clear D. The CDR3 protein is CASSSGVTEAFF. The CDR3 coding sequence is TGTGCCAGCAGTTCCGGGGTTACTGAAGCTTTCTTT.